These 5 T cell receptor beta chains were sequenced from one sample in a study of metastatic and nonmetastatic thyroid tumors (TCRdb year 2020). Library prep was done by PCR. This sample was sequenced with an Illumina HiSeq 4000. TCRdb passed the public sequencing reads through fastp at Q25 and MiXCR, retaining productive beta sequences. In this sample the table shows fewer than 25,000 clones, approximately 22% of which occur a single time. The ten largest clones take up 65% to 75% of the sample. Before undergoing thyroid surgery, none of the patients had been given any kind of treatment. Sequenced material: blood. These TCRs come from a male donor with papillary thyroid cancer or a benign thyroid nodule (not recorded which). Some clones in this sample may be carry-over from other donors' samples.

The CDR3 nucleotides are TGTGCCAGCAGAGCATCAACAGGGGCCGAGCAGTACTTC. It is translated as CASRASTGAEQYF. V gene TRBV6-1 combines with J gene TRBJ2-7; 7 bases are a match to TRBD1. The J segment lost 6 bases and the V segment lost 6 bases, leaving 8 bases of the junction unmatched. CDR1 MNHNS and CDR2 SASEGT come from the germline V gene. The CDR3 sequence is 13 residues long.

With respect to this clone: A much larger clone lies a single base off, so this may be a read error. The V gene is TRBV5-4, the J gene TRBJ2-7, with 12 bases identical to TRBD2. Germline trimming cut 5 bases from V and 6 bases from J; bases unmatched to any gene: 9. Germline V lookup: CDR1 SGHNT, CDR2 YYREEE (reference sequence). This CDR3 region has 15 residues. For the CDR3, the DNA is TGTGCCAGCAGTTCCGGGACTAGCGGGCCCCTCGAGCAGTACTTC. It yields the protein CASSSGTSGPLEQYF.

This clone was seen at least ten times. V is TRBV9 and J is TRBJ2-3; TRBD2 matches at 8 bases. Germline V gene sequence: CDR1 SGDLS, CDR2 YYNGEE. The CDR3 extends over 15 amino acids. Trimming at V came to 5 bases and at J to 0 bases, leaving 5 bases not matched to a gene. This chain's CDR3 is CASSGRTSSTDTQYF. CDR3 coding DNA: TGTGCCAGCAGTGGACGGACTAGCAGCACAGATACGCAGTATTTT.

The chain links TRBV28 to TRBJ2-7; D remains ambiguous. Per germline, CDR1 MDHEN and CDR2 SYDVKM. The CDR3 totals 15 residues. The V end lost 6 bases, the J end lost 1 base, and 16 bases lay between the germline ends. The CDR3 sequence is CASSLAPVGSYEQYF. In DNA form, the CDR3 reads TGTGCCAGCAGCTTAGCCCCAGTGGGTTCCTACGAGCAGTACTTC.

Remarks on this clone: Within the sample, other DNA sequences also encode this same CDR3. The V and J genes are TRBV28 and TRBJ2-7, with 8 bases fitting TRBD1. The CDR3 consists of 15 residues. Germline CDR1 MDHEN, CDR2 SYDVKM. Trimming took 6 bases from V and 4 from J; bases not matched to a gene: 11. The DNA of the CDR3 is TGTGCCAGCAGCCCTCTGGGGACAGGTTGGTACGAGCAGTACTTC. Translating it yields CASSPLGTGWYEQYF.